This TCR beta chain was captured in a study of shared clonotypes between healthy human individuals. CDR1 is MNHEY and CDR2 is SMNVEV in the germline V gene (reference sequence). The CDR3 contains 14 residues. V gave up 2 bases and J gave up 6 bases, with 13 bases separating them. Profiled with immunoSEQ multiplex PCR; TCRdb holds only in-frame clones, not every one. The sample consists of approximately 82,000 clones, around 57% of them appearing once. This clone showed up many times. This chain links TRBV27 with TRBJ1-2; possible D gene TRBD1, 6 bases. Material: memory CD8+ T cells sorted from blood. Subset meaning: CD45RO+ cells pooled with CCR7-negative TemRA cells. This clonotype was obtained from a man aged 25-45 years in good health. The CDR3 loop reads CASSLAWDKDGYTF. The CDR3 bases are TGTGCCAGCAGTTTAGCCTGGGACAAGGATGGCTACACCTTC.